The source of this T cell receptor beta chain is a study of CD8 T cells in ankylosing spondylitis (dated by TCRdb to between 2016 and 2019). Regarding the study in general: The study set out to find disease-linked TCR variants by profiling T cell receptor beta repertoires in ankylosing spondylitis patients and healthy donors. Peripheral blood samples were taken, and synovial fluid was additionally collected from ankylosing spondylitis patients. The full study cohort was made up of about 24 ankylosing spondylitis patients and more than 90 healthy donors.

Taken from cysteine to phenylalanine, the CDR3 has 13 residues. This entry keeps only the CDR3 DNA: 39 bases, framed from base 1. As encoded in the germline V gene, CDR1 is MNHNS while CDR2 is SASEGT. A distance of 10 bases separates the germline ends of V and J, which lose 4 bases and 3 bases respectively. The paper as a whole reports these results and caveats: Some TCR beta motif variants had previously been reported in synovial fluid and blood of reactive arthritis patients, which suggested common disease-initiation mechanisms. The disease-linked clones showed a CD8+ phenotype and occurred at relatively low frequencies in peripheral blood. The disease-linked clones were reported to be significantly enriched in matched synovial fluid samples from ankylosing spondylitis patients. Blood from ankylosing spondylitis patients appeared to be characterized by a TCR beta motif made up of under 10 highly homologous amino acid variants.

Sequencing used an Illumina HiSeq 2500. TCR beta libraries were prepared by quantitative 5'-RACE with molecular barcodes. For the original study's pipeline: Disease-linked TCR variants were identified with a new computational method built on a probabilistic model of VDJ rearrangement. The public reads were quality trimmed at Q25 with fastp and then assembled into clones with MiXCR by TCRdb, keeping productive beta chains. Rows matching on CDR3 protein sequence are summarized as one entry with the most common DNA and genes. The V and J calls and clone size are TCRdb's, not the authors'. The sample yields some 800,000 distinct CDR3 sequences; 10% to 15% were counted once. In total, the top ten clones hold about 0.49% of the sample. Regarding this clonotype: The target of this receptor is not known. The input lacks base qualities; no much larger clone sits a single base away.

Sequencing was performed on blood, either unsorted or a sorted T cell fraction (not recorded which). Rearrangement joined TRBV6-1 to TRBJ2-7, with an unclear D gene assignment. The receptor was isolated from a male donor with ankylosing spondylitis. The CDR3 has the sequence CASSVVSYYEQYF. The DNA sequence is given as TGTGCCAGCAGTGTTGTCTCTTACTACGAGCAGTACTTC.